These T cell receptor beta chains were read from a single sample in a study of shared clonotypes between healthy human individuals. Sequencing used immunoSEQ multiplex PCR; TCRdb keeps in-frame clones, though not all of them. The sample consists of about 2 million clones, about 95% of them appearing once. The specimen sequenced was naive CD8+ T cells sorted from blood. These receptors were taken from a man aged 18 to 35 in good health. CDR3s include the opening cysteine and the closing phenylalanine or tryptophan. The D gene is left open where the match is weak. Expanded clones get a size class; other rows say once, few or many, or leave the size out.

once	TRBV4-2	TRBD2	TRBJ2-7	15	CASSQSGGEIYEQYF	TGTGCCAGCAGCCAGAGTGGGGGGGAGATCTACGAGCAGTACTTC
NA	TRBV27	TRBD2	TRBJ2-1	16	CASSPTPWTRSNEQFF	TGTGCCAGCAGTCCCACCCCGTGGACTAGGAGCAATGAGCAGTTCTTC
NA	TRBV10-1	NA	TRBJ1-6	12	CASSGGEGPLHF	TGCGCCAGCAGCGGGGGCGAGGGACCCCTCCACTTT
NA	TRBV4-3	NA	TRBJ2-7	14	CASSQEKKFYEQYF	TGCGCCAGCAGCCAAGAAAAGAAATTCTACGAGCAGTACTTC
NA	TRBV13	NA	TRBJ2-2	13	CASSFDRTGELFF	TGTGCCAGCAGCTTTGACAGAACCGGGGAGCTGTTTTTT
few	TRBV11-2	NA	TRBJ2-7	13	CASSTGLINEQYF	TGTGCCAGCAGCACGGGACTCATCAACGAGCAGTACTTC
NA	TRBV4-1	NA	TRBJ2-7	15	CASSQEEGLTYEQYF	TGCGCCAGCAGCCAAGAAGAGGGCCTTACCTACGAGCAGTACTTC
NA	TRBV7-9	NA	TRBJ2-7	11	CASSDGYEQYF	TGTGCCAGCAGCGACGGGTACGAGCAGTACTTC
NA	TRBV6-4	NA	TRBJ2-1	14	CASSDSRGTREQFF	TGTGCCAGCAGTGACTCACGGGGTACTCGTGAGCAGTTCTTC
NA	TRBV7-9	TRBD1	TRBJ2-3	15	CASSLPGQITDTQYF	TGTGCCAGCAGCTTACCGGGACAGATTACAGATACGCAGTATTTT
NA	TRBV27	NA	TRBJ1-2	14	CASSLLGAGYGYTF	TGTGCCAGCAGTTTACTAGGGGCTGGCTATGGCTACACCTTC
NA	TRBV30	NA	TRBJ1-3	17	CAWIGTGPPLSGNTIYF	TGTGCCTGGATTGGAACAGGTCCACCTCTCTCTGGAAACACCATATATTTT
NA	TRBV7-9	NA	TRBJ2-7	13	CASSFGGGYEQYF	TGTGCCAGCAGCTTTGGAGGTGGGTACGAGCAGTACTTC
NA	TRBV29-1	NA	TRBJ2-3	14	CSGRTRAGYDTQYF	TGCAGCGGCCGCACCCGGGCCGGGTATGATACGCAGTATTTT
NA	TRBV9	NA	TRBJ2-1	12	CASSVGVNEQFF	TGTGCCAGCAGCGTAGGGGTAAATGAGCAGTTCTTC
NA	TRBV5-1	NA	TRBJ1-2	14	CASSPARQIYGYTF	TGCGCCAGCAGCCCCGCTCGACAGATATATGGCTACACCTTC
once	TRBV5-8	NA	TRBJ1-1	12	CASSWGSTEAFF	TGTGCCAGCAGCTGGGGGTCCACTGAAGCTTTCTTT
NA	TRBV28	TRBD2	TRBJ2-3	15	CASSYAGGGTDTQYF	TGTGCCAGCAGTTACGCGGGGGGTGGCACAGATACGCAGTATTTT
NA	TRBV28	NA	TRBJ1-2	13	CASSKDRLYGYTF	TGTGCCAGCAGCAAAGACAGACTCTATGGCTACACCTTC
NA	TRBV14	TRBD2	TRBJ2-1	17	CASSQDQAGGRHNEQFF	TGTGCCAGCAGCCAAGATCAAGCGGGAGGACGCCACAATGAGCAGTTCTTC
NA	TRBV19	NA	TRBJ2-7	12	CASSAQGNEQYF	TGTGCCAGTAGTGCACAGGGAAACGAGCAGTACTTC
NA	TRBV9	NA	TRBJ2-3	12	CASSAQGDTQYF	TGTGCCAGCAGCGCGCAGGGGGATACGCAGTATTTT
NA	TRBV4-1	TRBD1	TRBJ2-7	15	CASSLGQGDHYEQYF	TGCGCCAGCAGCCTTGGACAGGGGGATCACTACGAGCAGTACTTC
few	TRBV11-2	TRBD1	TRBJ2-7	13	CASSLRDSYEQYF	TGTGCCAGCAGCTTAAGGGACAGCTACGAGCAGTACTTC
few	TRBV28	NA	TRBJ1-2	14	CASSFGSSNYGYTF	TGTGCCAGCAGTTTTGGGAGCTCTAACTATGGCTACACCTTC
NA	TRBV27	NA	TRBJ2-7	13	CASSLGRDYEQYF	TGTGCCAGCAGTTTGGGCAGAGACTACGAGCAGTACTTC
NA	TRBV27	NA	TRBJ2-3	14	CASSLDPFADTQYF	TGTGCCAGCAGTCTCGACCCCTTTGCTGATACGCAGTATTTT
NA	TRBV19	TRBD2	TRBJ2-1	14	CASGLAGRANEQFF	TGTGCCAGTGGACTAGCGGGTAGGGCCAATGAGCAGTTCTTC
once	TRBV20-1	NA	TRBJ1-1	10	CSARGGEAFF	TGCAGTGCTAGAGGGGGTGAAGCTTTCTTT
NA	TRBV14	NA	TRBJ1-1	13	CASSQITNTEAFF	TGTGCCAGCAGTCAGATCACGAACACTGAAGCTTTCTTT
NA	TRBV5-1	NA	TRBJ1-2	12	CASSSDPNGYTF	TGCGCCAGCAGCTCCGACCCCAACGGCTACACCTTC
NA	TRBV9	NA	TRBJ2-1	16	CASSGRDSSSYNEQFF	TGTGCCAGCAGCGGCCGGGACTCATCCTCCTACAATGAGCAGTTCTTC